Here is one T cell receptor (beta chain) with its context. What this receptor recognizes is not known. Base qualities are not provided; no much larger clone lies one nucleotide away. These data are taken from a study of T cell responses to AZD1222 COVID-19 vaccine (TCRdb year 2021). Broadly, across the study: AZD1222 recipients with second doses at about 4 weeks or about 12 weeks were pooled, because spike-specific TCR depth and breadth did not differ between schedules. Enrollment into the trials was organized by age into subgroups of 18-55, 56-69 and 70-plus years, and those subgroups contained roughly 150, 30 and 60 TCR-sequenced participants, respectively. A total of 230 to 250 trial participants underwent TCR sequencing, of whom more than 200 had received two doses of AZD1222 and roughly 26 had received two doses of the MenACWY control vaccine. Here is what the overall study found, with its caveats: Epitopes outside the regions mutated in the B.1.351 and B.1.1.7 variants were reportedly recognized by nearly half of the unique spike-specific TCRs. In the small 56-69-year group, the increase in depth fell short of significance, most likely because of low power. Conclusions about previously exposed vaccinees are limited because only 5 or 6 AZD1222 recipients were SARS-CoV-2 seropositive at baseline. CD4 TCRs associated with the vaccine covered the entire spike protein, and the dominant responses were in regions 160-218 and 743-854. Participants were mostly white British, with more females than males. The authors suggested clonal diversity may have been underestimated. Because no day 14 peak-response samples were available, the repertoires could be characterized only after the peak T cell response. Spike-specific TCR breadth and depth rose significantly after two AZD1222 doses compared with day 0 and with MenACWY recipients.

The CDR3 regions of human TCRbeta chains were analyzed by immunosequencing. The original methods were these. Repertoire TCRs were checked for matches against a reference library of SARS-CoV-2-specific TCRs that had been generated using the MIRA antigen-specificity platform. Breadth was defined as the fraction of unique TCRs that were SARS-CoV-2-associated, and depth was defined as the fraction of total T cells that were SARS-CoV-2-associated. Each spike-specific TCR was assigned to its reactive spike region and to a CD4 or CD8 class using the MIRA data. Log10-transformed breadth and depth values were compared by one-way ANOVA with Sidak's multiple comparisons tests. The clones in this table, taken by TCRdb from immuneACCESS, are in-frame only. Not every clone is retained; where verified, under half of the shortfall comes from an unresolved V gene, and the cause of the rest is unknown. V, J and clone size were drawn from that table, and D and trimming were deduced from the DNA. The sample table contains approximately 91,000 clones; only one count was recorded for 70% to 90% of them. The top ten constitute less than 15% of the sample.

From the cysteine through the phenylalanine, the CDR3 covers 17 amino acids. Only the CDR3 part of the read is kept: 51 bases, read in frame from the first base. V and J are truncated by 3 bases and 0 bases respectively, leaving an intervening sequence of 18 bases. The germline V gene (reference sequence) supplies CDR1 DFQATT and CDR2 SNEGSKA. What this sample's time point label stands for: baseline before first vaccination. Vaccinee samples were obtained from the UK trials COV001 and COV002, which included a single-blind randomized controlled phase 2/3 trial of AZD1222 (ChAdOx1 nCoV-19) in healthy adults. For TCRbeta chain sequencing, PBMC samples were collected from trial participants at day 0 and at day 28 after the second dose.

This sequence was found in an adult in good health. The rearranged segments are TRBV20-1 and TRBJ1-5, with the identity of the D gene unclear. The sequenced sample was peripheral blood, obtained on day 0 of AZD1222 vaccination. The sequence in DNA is TGCAGTGCTAGTACTGGTATGGGAACTTATAGCAATCAGCCCCAGCATTTT. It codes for CSASTGMGTYSNQPQHF.